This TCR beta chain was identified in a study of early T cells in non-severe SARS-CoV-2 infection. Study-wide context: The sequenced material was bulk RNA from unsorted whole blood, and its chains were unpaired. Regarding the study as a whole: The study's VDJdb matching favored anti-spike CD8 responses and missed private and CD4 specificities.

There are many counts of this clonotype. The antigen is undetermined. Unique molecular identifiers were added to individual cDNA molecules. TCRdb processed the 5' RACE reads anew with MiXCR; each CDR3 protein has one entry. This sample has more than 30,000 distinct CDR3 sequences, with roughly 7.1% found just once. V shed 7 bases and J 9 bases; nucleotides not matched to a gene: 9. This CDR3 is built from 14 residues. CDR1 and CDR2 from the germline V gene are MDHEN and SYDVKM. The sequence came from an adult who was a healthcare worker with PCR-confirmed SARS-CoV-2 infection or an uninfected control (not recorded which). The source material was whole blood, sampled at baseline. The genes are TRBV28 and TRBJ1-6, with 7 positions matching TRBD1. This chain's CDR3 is CASTAGTERSPLHF. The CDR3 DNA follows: TGTGCCAGCACCGCCGGGACAGAGCGTTCACCCCTCCACTTT.